Following are 24 T cell receptor beta chains from one sample sequenced in a study of T cell repertoires in cytomegalovirus infection. TCRdb re-called the reads with MiXCR, one entry per CDR3 protein. The sample yields about 900,000 distinct CDR3 sequences, about 33% seen once. Their antigens are not known. Sequences were derived from cultured CD8+ T cells from PBMCs, sampled from culture after CMV antigen stimulation. The receptors derive from a human donor in good health (CMV status not recorded). Some clones in this sample may be carry-over from other donors' samples.

This clonotype was counted ten times or more. V gene TRBV7-8 combines with J gene TRBJ2-1; the D gene is possibly TRBD2 (7 bases). CDR1 and CDR2 from the germline V gene are SGHVS and FQNEAQ. The CDR3 has 14 residues. V lost 0 bases and J lost 6, with 9 bases in between. CDR3 nucleotide sequence: TGTGCCAGCAGCTTAGCTGGGGGGGCCAATGAGCAGTTCTTC. It encodes CASSLAGGANEQFF.

This chain links TRBV4-1 with TRBJ2-7; maybe TRBD2 (6 bases). V shed 4 bases and J shed 0 bases, with 16 bases lying between them. This CDR3 is 16 amino acids long. Germline V lookup: CDR1 MGHRA, CDR2 YSYEKL. The CDR3 DNA follows: TGCGCCAGCAGCCCGCGGGCGGGGCTAGTCTCCTACGAGCAGTACTTC. Its protein product is CASSPRAGLVSYEQYF.

The chain employs TRBV7-9 and TRBJ1-2; possible D gene TRBD1, 5 bases. This CDR3 has 14 amino acids. The V gene's germline CDR1 is SEHNR and CDR2 FQNEAQ (reference sequence). V lost 1 base, J lost 4 bases, and 10 bases lay in between. As DNA, the CDR3 is TGTGCCAGCAGCTTAGGCACAAGGGGCTATGGCTACACCTTC. Its protein product is CASSLGTRGYGYTF.

The V call is TRBV7-8, the J call TRBJ1-1; 7 bases align to TRBD1. Germline assignment: CDR1 SGHVS and CDR2 FQNEAQ. The junction had 14 bases not matched to a gene; V was cut back by 5 bases and J by 5 bases. The CDR3 totals 16 residues. The CDR3 DNA follows: TGTGCCAGCAGCCCTGACAGGGATCTTTCTAGAACTGAAGCTTTCTTT. Residues: CASSPDRDLSRTEAFF.

The gene calls are TRBV6-2 or TRBV6-3 and TRBJ2-1; 8 positions match TRBD1. Germline CDR1 MNHEY, CDR2 SVGEGT. The trim removed 7 bases at V and 0 bases at J, leaving 8 bases unmatched. This CDR3 comprises 16 residues. The CDR3 DNA is TGTGCCAGCAAACCTACAGGGGGTCGCTCCTACAATGAGCAGTTCTTC. Amino acid sequence: CASKPTGGRSYNEQFF.

This sequence joins TRBV11-2 and TRBJ2-3; D unclear. This CDR3 region has 12 residues. Germline loops: CDR1 SGHAT, CDR2 FQNNGV. The germline V and J ends were trimmed by 4 bases and 10 bases, with 12 bases remaining between them. In DNA, the CDR3 is TGTGCCAGCAGCTCTTCCCCTTCGGCGCAGTATTTT. It yields the protein CASSSSPSAQYF.

This clonotype was seen at least ten times. The rearrangement links TRBV6-5 to TRBJ1-2; TRBD1 aligns across 7 bases. The CDR3 is 14 residues long. V lost 7 bases to trimming and J lost 2 bases; unmatched junction nucleotides: 7. Germline loops: CDR1 MNHEY, CDR2 SVGAGI. The CDR3 loop reads CASTPGGQNYGYTF. The DNA for the CDR3 is TGTGCCAGCACTCCAGGGGGACAGAACTATGGCTACACCTTC.

This clonotype was counted only a few times. The J gene is TRBJ1-5, the V gene TRBV28; D uncertain. The V end lost 3 bases, the J end lost 2 bases, and 8 bases lay between the germline ends. Germline CDR1 MDHEN, CDR2 SYDVKM. The CDR3 runs to 14 residues. CDR3 coding DNA: TGTGCCAGCAGTTTGGAGAACGGCAATCAGCCCCAGCATTTT. This gives the protein CASSLENGNQPQHF.

This clonotype has more than one count but fewer than ten. The chain employs TRBV20-1 and TRBJ2-6; the D gene could be TRBD1 or TRBD2 (5 bases each). V was trimmed by 0 bases and J by 2 bases, leaving 8 bases between them. The germline V gene has CDR1 DFQATT and CDR2 SNEGSKA (reference sequence). This CDR3 has 15 amino acids. The CDR3 bases are TGCAGTGCTAGAGATATGGGGGCTGGGGCCAACGTCCTGACTTTC. This codes for CSARDMGAGANVLTF.

This chain uses TRBV9 with TRBJ2-1; TRBD2 aligns across 9 bases. The CDR3 loop spans 14 amino acids. The trim removed 3 bases at V and 8 bases at J, leaving 6 bases unmatched. CDR1 SGDLS and CDR2 YYNGEE come from the germline V gene. As DNA, the CDR3 is TGTGCCAGCAGCGAGAGCGGGGGGCAAGATGAGCAGTTCTTC. As protein: CASSESGGQDEQFF.

The chain carries TRBV6-5 and TRBJ2-5, with D hard to call. V was shortened by 0 bases and J by 5 bases, with 7 bases between the two germline ends. The CDR3 has 13 amino acids. CDR1 is MNHEY, CDR2 SVGAGI, per germline. CDR3 sequence (DNA): TGTGCCAGCAGTTACTCTATTGAGGAGACCCAGTACTTC. Amino acids: CASSYSIEETQYF.

This clonotype was seen only a few times. The chain joins TRBV4-1 to TRBJ2-2; D gene unclear. The CDR3 is 12 amino acids. Per germline, CDR1 MGHRA and CDR2 YSYEKL. Trimming took off 3 bases at V and 9 bases at J, with 8 bases between the two ends. CDR3 loop: CASSHPGRELFF. The CDR3 DNA follows: TGCGCCAGCAGCCACCCGGGCCGGGAGCTGTTTTTT.

Many counts were recorded for this clonotype. The J gene is TRBJ2-5, the V gene TRBV7-8, with TRBD2 matching 7 bases. CDR3 length equals 14 residues. Per germline, CDR1 SGHVS and CDR2 FQNEAQ. J lost 3 bases, V lost 5 bases, and 6 bases had no gene match. The CDR3 DNA reads as TGTGCCAGCAGCCCACGCGGGGGAGAAGAGACCCAGTACTTC. Amino acids: CASSPRGGEETQYF.

The chain links TRBV27 to TRBJ2-2; D perhaps matches TRBD2 (5 bases). The CDR3 contains 16 residues. Germline CDR1 and CDR2: MNHEY and SMNVEV (reference sequence). V was cut by 6 bases and J by 6 bases, with 20 bases left in between. CDR3 region: CASSATRVIVAGELFF. The CDR3 coding sequence is TGTGCCAGCAGCGCAACTAGGGTAATTGTCGCCGGGGAGCTGTTTTTT.

The chain links TRBV6-6 to TRBJ2-3, with D possibly TRBD1 on 6 matching bases. Germline CDR1 MNHNY, CDR2 SVGAGI (reference sequence). The CDR3 extends over 18 amino acids. Trimming removed 0 bases from V and 2 bases from J, with 18 bases in between. CDR3 in amino acids: CASSYSTGTSFNTDTQYF. For the CDR3, the DNA is TGTGCCAGCAGTTACTCTACCGGGACATCCTTCAACACAGATACGCAGTATTTT.

This rearrangement joins TRBV29-1 to TRBJ1-1; D is undetermined. The V end lost 3 bases, the J end lost 1 base, and 12 bases lay between the germline ends. Germline V gene lookup returns CDR1 SQVTM and CDR2 ANQGSEA. The CDR3 consists of 14 residues. Here the CDR3 reads CSVEGWATNTEAFF. CDR3 sequence (DNA): TGCAGCGTTGAGGGGTGGGCTACGAACACTGAAGCTTTCTTT.

This clonotype was observed a single time. At one end the junction does not follow the germline gene, possibly because of a read error. The chain couples TRBV5-1 to TRBJ2-2; D is perhaps TRBD2 (5 bases). In germline, CDR1 is SGHRS, CDR2 YFSETQ. The CDR3 extends over 17 amino acids. This CDR3 is CASSLQLLKRNTEELFF. The CDR3 coding sequence is TGCGCCAGCAGCTTGCAGTTGTTAAAGCGGAACACCGAGGAGCTGTTTTTT. The variable domain in full, with the rest retrieved from reference TRBV5-1 and TRBJ2-2, is KAGVTQTPRYLIKTRGQQVTLSCSPISGHRSVSWYQQTPGQGLQFLFEYFSETQRNKGNFPGRFSGRQFSNSRSEMNVSTLELGDSALYLCASSLQLLKRNTEELFFGEGSRLTVL.

This clonotype turned up a few times. The gene calls are TRBV7-9 and TRBJ1-1; no firm D call. The CDR3 consists of 12 residues. V was pared by 8 bases and J by 6 bases, with 13 bases between. The germline V gene encodes CDR1 SEHNR and CDR2 FQNEAQ (reference sequence). CDR3 bases: TGTGCCAGCCGGGGTGGGTTTCCTGAAGCTTTCTTT. Translation: CASRGGFPEAFF. Variable domain in full (rest from reference TRBV7-9 and TRBJ1-1): DTGVSQNPRHKITKRGQNVTFRCDPISEHNRLYWYRQTLGQGPEFLTYFQNEAQLEKSRLLSDRFSAERPKGSFSTLEIQRTEQGDSAMYLCASRGGFPEAFFGQGTRLTVV.

The rearrangement links TRBV5-6 to TRBJ2-5; TRBD2 aligns across 13 bases. The germline gives CDR1 SGHDT, CDR2 YYEEEE. With 4 bases clipped from V and 5 bases from J, the junction kept 8 bases outside the gene matches. CDR3 length: 16 residues. The CDR3 coding sequence is TGTGCCAGCAGCCAAACTAGCGGGGGGGATTTGGAGACCCAGTACTTC. Amino acid sequence: CASSQTSGGDLETQYF.

This clonotype was observed a few times. The genes are TRBV24-1 and TRBJ2-3; D unclear. The length of the CDR3 is 13 residues. The V end lost 0 bases, the J end lost 2 bases, and 2 bases lay between the germline ends. CDR1 and CDR2 from the germline V gene are KGHDR and SFDVKD. CDR3 region: CATSDLVTDTQYF. In nucleotides, the CDR3 is TGTGCCACCAGTGATTTGGTCACAGATACGCAGTATTTT.

This rearrangement joins TRBV29-1 to TRBJ1-2, with 7 bases identical to TRBD1. The CDR3 extends over 12 amino acids. Germline assignment: CDR1 SQVTM and CDR2 ANQGSEA. V lost 6 bases to trimming and J lost 8 bases; unmatched junction nucleotides: 9. The CDR3 sequence: CSVKDRVYGYTF. The CDR3 nucleotides read TGCAGCGTCAAAGACAGGGTCTACGGCTACACCTTC.

This clonotype has ten or more counts. The chain joins TRBV5-8 to TRBJ2-7; TRBD2 is a possible D gene (6 bases). V was clipped by 4 bases and J by 5 bases, with 19 bases between them. Germline V gene lookup returns CDR1 SGHTS and CDR2 YDEGEE. The CDR3 runs to 15 residues. CDR3 nucleotides: TGTGCCAGCAGCATCGACGACGGGGAGCGGGACGAGCAGTACGTC. Translated, it gives CASSIDDGERDEQYV.

This clonotype was observed many times. The chain couples TRBV7-2 to TRBJ2-5; possibly TRBD1 for D (6 bases). V dropped 4 bases and J dropped 2 bases, with 14 bases sitting between them. This CDR3 is 15 amino acids long. CDR1 and CDR2 from the germline V gene are SGHTA and FQGNSA. The CDR3 DNA reads TGTGCCAGCAGCTCCGGACAGACATATCAAGAGACCCAGTACTTC. Translated: CASSSGQTYQETQYF.

The table lists this clonotype with many counts. The chain links TRBV7-9 to TRBJ1-2, with 7 bases aligning to TRBD1. Germline values: CDR1 SEHNR, CDR2 FQNEAQ (reference sequence). The length of the CDR3 is 15 residues. The V segment lost 6 bases and the J segment 5 bases; nucleotides outside the gene matches: 12. CDR3 bases: TGTGCCAGCAGGCTTCTGACAGGGCCAGGGTATGGCTACACCTTC. Protein product: CASRLLTGPGYGYTF.